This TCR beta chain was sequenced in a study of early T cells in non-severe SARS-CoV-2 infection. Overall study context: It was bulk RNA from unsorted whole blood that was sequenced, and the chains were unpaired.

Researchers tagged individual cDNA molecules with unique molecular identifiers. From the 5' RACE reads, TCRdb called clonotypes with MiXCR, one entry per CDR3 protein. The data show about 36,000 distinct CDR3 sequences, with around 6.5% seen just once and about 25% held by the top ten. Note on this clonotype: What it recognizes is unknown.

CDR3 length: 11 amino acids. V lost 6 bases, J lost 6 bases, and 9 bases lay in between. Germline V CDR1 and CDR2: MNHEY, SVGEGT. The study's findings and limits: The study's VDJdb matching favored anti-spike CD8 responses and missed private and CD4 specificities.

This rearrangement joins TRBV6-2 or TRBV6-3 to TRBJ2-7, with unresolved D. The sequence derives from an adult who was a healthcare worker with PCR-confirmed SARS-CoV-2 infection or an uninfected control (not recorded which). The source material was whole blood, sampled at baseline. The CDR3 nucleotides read TGTGCCAGCAGCCTTAGTGTCGAGCAGTACTTC. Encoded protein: CASSLSVEQYF.